This entry is about one TCR beta chain. This sample is part of a study of blood T cell repertoires in COVID-19. CDR1 and CDR2 from the germline V gene are LNHDA and SQIVND (reference sequence). V dropped 4 bases and J dropped 1 base, with 10 bases sitting between them. This CDR3 has 14 residues. Per the authors' pipeline: Amplified reference gene primers provided the basis for estimating nucleated cell counts. Profiled with immunoSEQ multiplex PCR; TCRdb holds only in-frame clones, not every one. V and J calls plus clone size are reproduced from that table; the DNA served to infer D and trimming. The sample comprises 80,000 or so clones, around 90% of which are singletons, and 2% to 3% rests with the top ten.

The sequenced material came from peripheral blood. The source of this sequence is a man aged 45-65 years with acute or convalescent COVID-19. This chain connects TRBV19 to TRBJ1-1; D may be TRBD1 (5 bases). CDR3 nucleotides: TGTGCCAGTAGTAGTCGACAGTCGAACACTGAAGCTTTCTTT. Translation: CASSSRQSNTEAFF.